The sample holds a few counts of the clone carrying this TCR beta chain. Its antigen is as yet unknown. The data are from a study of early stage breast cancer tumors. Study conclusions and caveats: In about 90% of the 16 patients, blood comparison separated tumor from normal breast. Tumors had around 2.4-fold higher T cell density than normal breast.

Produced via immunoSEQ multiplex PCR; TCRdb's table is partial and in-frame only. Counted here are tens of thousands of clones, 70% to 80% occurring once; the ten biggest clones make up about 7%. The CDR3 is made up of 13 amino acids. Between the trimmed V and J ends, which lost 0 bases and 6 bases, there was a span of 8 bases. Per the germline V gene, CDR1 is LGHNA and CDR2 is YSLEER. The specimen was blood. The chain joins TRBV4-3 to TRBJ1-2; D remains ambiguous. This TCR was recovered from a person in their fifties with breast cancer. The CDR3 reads CASSQDGIDGYTF. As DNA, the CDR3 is TGCGCCAGCAGCCAAGATGGTATAGATGGCTACACCTTC.